This TCR beta chain emerged from a study of regulatory T cells in long-lasting Graves disease. Overall study findings and caveats: Lower TCR diversity was seen in persistent Graves' patients than in newly diagnosed ones.

Time point reported: newly diagnosed GD, antithyroid drugs for less than 3 months. The TCR library used RNA extracted from PBMCs. This CDR3 region has 18 residues. V trimming: 3 bases; J trimming: 7 bases; junction bases outside the gene matches: 11. Germline V gene sequence: CDR1 SGDLS, CDR2 YYNGEE. Only a few counts were recorded for this clonotype. Its antigen is not known. With iRepertoire HTBI primers and Arm-PCR of CDR3 regions, TCR beta libraries were built. Each CDR3 protein is one row after TCRdb ran MiXCR on the multiplex PCR reads. Seen here are roughly 420,000 distinct CDR3 sequences, approximately 16% observed once, and the top ten hold around a tenth. The same sample was also used in a study of T cells in Graves' hyperthyroidism and ophthalmopathy. That study adds: A lack of ophthalmopathy progression within 18 months defined stable Graves' hyperthyroidism. Those with hyperthyroidism were 18 to 65 years old, newly diagnosed, and ill for under 2 months.

This clonotype was sampled from a woman aged 25 to 45 with Graves disease. The source material was peripheral blood mononuclear cells (PBMCs), sampled at new diagnosis, from a patient treated with antithyroid drugs. The gene calls are TRBV9 and TRBJ2-1; 15 bases align to TRBD2. Here the CDR3 DNA reads TGTGCCAGCAGCGGAATGTCAGGGACTAGCGGGAGGTTGAATGAGCAGTTCTTC. This encodes CASSGMSGTSGRLNEQFF.